This record concerns one T cell receptor beta chain sequence. Its antigen remains unknown. The data are from a study of T cell repertoires in cytomegalovirus infection. Study results and limitations: The ex vivo response was dominated by HLA-C-restricted CMV-specific TCR beta clonotypes.

TCRdb redid the calling of the reads with MiXCR, one entry per CDR3 protein. In the table there are nearly 700,000 distinct CDR3 sequences, around a third of which are singletons. This CDR3 has 15 residues. CDR1 is MGHRA, CDR2 YSYEKL, per germline. J was trimmed by 3 bases and V by 4 bases; bases with no gene match: 8. The sample consisted of cultured PBMCs, taken from culture after CMV antigen stimulation. V gene TRBV4-1 combines with J gene TRBJ2-5; the match to TRBD2 covers 7 bases. This TCR came from a human donor in good health (CMV status not recorded). Some clones in this sample may be carry-over from other donors' samples. CDR3 sequence: CASSPPRGVKETQYF. In DNA form, the CDR3 reads TGCGCCAGCAGCCCCCCCCGGGGGGTTAAAGAGACCCAGTACTTC.